Each of the 12 T cell receptor beta chains below was sequenced from the same sample in a study of T cell repertoires in aging, cancer and after chemotherapy. Multiplex touch-down PCR with TRB-A/B primers amplified rearranged V-D-J TRB sequences. TCRdb re-called the multiplex PCR reads with MiXCR, one entry per CDR3 protein. The sample shows approximately 2,300 distinct CDR3 sequences, roughly 25% of them seen only once. Amplification of TCR beta used genomic DNA extracted from peripheral blood. The sample taken for sequencing was blood. Receptor source: a human donor with a solid tumor.

The rearrangement uses TRBV27 and TRBJ2-5, with 12 bases lining up with TRBD2. This CDR3 is 17 amino acids long. Germline values: CDR1 MNHEY, CDR2 SMNVEV (reference sequence). After removal of 5 bases from V and 4 bases from J, the junction contained 11 bases not matched to a gene. In nucleotides, the CDR3 is TGTGCCAGCAGTCTAACTGGACTAGCGGGATTTGTAGAGACCCAGTACTTC. It encodes CASSLTGLAGFVETQYF.

V is TRBV19 and J is TRBJ2-3; no reliable D call. This CDR3 contains 13 residues. Germline values: CDR1 LNHDA, CDR2 SQIVND (reference sequence). Trimming removed 3 bases at V and 4 bases at J, with 8 bases between. This CDR3 is CASSMGWSDTQYF. The CDR3 DNA follows: TGTGCCAGTAGTATGGGATGGTCAGATACGCAGTATTTT.

The V gene is TRBV7-9, the J gene TRBJ2-3; a weak D match, TRBD1 (5 bases). This CDR3 is 15 amino acids long. Germline V gene lookup returns CDR1 SEHNR and CDR2 FQNEAQ (reference sequence). V lost 4 bases and J 4 bases, leaving 15 bases between the germline ends. CDR3 nucleotide sequence: TGTGCCAGCAGCTCGTTCTTGGACATTTCAGATACGCAGTATTTT. This translates into CASSSFLDISDTQYF.

The chain has TRBV11-3 and TRBJ2-1, with TRBD2 matching over 10 bases. Trimming at V came to 3 bases and at J to 3 bases, leaving 5 bases not matched to a gene. The CDR3 consists of 16 residues. The germline V gene has CDR1 SGHNT and CDR2 YENEEA. Here the CDR3 DNA reads TGTGCCAGCAGCTTGTGGTCTAGCGGGAGCTACAATGAGCAGTTCTTC. Its protein product is CASSLWSSGSYNEQFF.

The gene calls are TRBV23-1 and TRBJ2-7, with TRBD2 identical over 8 bases. TRBV23-1 has ORF status, its function being uncertain. J was trimmed by 3 bases and V by 6 bases; bases with no gene match: 4. This CDR3 has 13 residues. For the CDR3, the DNA is TGCGCCAGCAGCCCGGGGGGGAGCTACGAGCAGTACTTC. This sequence encodes CASSPGGSYEQYF.

By frequency in the sample, this clonotype is large. The chain is built from TRBV19 and TRBJ1-2; D unclear. The CDR3 sequence is 18 residues long. Per germline, CDR1 LNHDA and CDR2 SQIVND (reference sequence). The V end lost 3 bases, the J end lost 6 bases, and 26 bases lay between the germline ends. The CDR3: CASSMHGSTRNRADGYTF. The DNA for the CDR3 is TGTGCCAGTAGTATGCACGGCAGCACCCGCAACCGGGCCGATGGCTACACCTTC.

V gene TRBV27 combines with J gene TRBJ2-7; the match to TRBD2 covers 8 bases. The germline V gene has CDR1 MNHEY and CDR2 SMNVEV (reference sequence). The CDR3 loop spans 14 amino acids. After removal of 4 bases from V and 5 bases from J, the junction contained 7 bases not matched to a gene. The CDR3 reads CASSSAGAGNEQYF. CDR3 DNA: TGTGCCAGCAGTTCAGCGGGAGCGGGGAACGAGCAGTACTTC.

Comments on this clonotype: A read error may explain this, as a much larger clone is one base away. The rearrangement joins TRBV30 to TRBJ2-7, with a possible D match to TRBD2 (6 bases). CDR3 length equals 15 residues. CDR1 is GTSNPN, CDR2 SVGIG, per germline (reference sequence). The CDR3 protein is CAWNPGVGGGYEKYF. CDR3 in DNA: TGTGCCTGGAACCCGGGGGTGGGCGGAGGCTACGAGAAGTACTTC. Combining the CDR3 with reference TRBV30 and TRBJ2-7 gives the whole variable domain SQTIHQWPATLVQPVGSPLSLECTVEGTSNPNLYWYRQAAGRGLQLLFYSVGIGQISSEVPQNLSASRPQDRQFILSSKKLLLSDSGFYLCAWNPGVGGGYEKYFGPGTRLTVT.

The chain is built from TRBV20-1 and TRBJ2-1, with D uncertain. Germline CDR1 is DFQATT and CDR2 is SNEGSKA (reference sequence). Trimming took 8 bases from V and 4 from J, leaving 15 bases between them. This CDR3 comprises 13 residues. The CDR3 DNA follows: TGCAGTCCCTACCACCCAAATTACAATGAGCAGTTCTTC. Its protein product is CSPYHPNYNEQFF.

In this sample, this clonotype is large. This chain uses TRBV7-6 with TRBJ2-7, with TRBD1 as a possible D gene (5 bases). V lost 7 bases and J lost 0, with 13 bases in between. CDR3 length: 14 amino acids. The germline V gene encodes CDR1 SGHVS and CDR2 FNYEAQ. The CDR3 reads CASMTQAHSYEQYF. Written as DNA, the CDR3 is TGTGCCAGCATGACACAGGCCCACTCCTACGAGCAGTACTTC.

The rearrangement uses TRBV9 and TRBJ1-2, with 9 bases fitting TRBD1. This CDR3 is 14 amino acids long. The V gene's germline CDR1 is SGDLS and CDR2 YYNGEE. V shed 4 bases, J shed 2 bases, and the junction held 3 bases outside the gene matches. The DNA of the CDR3 is TGTGCCAGCAGCCGCACAGGGGGCAACTATGGCTACACCTTC. It yields the protein CASSRTGGNYGYTF. Looking up the rest from reference TRBV9 and TRBJ1-2 gives the full variable domain: DSGVTQTPKHLITATGQRVTLRCSPRSGDLSVYWYQQSLDQGLQFLIQYYNGEERAKGNILERFSAQQFPDLHSELNLSSLELGDSALYFCASSRTGGNYGYTFGSGTRLTVV.

The genes are TRBV13 and TRBJ2-1, with 10 positions matching TRBD2. CDR1 and CDR2 from the germline V gene are PRHDT and FYEKMQ (reference sequence). Germline trimming cut 4 bases from V and 1 base from J; bases unmatched to any gene: 16. CDR3 size: 20 residues. In DNA, the CDR3 is TGTGCCAGCAGCTCCTACTCCCGGAGAAGCGGGAGGGCGTCCTACAATGAGCAGTTCTTC. Encoded protein: CASSSYSRRSGRASYNEQFF.